This T cell receptor (beta chain) was observed in a study of blood T cell repertoires in COVID-19. Study details: The study drew acute and convalescent COVID-19 samples from the United States, Italy and Spain. The analysed material was cDNA or gDNA that came from T cells, B-cell-depleted T cells, or PBMCs.

Seattle patient enrollment occurred during active infection, with longitudinal follow-up thereafter. Original processing notes: Reference gene primer amplification gave estimated nucleated cell counts. Here immunoSEQ multiplex PCR was the method, and the copy in TCRdb shows in-frame clones only, minus some. V, J and clone size reflect that table, while D and trimming were determined from the DNA. The data contain about 360,000 clones, 86% of them singletons. Trimming cost V 4 bases and J 6 bases; bases outside gene matches: 10. The CDR3 contains 16 residues. Germline V gene lookup returns CDR1 SGHRS and CDR2 YFSETQ.

Sequenced: peripheral blood. The source is a woman aged 60-75 years with COVID-19, enrolled during active disease. The chain carries TRBV5-1 and TRBJ1-6, with 7 bases matching TRBD1. The CDR3 reads CASSLYGQELNSPLHF. The CDR3 DNA reads TGCGCCAGCAGCCTCTACGGACAGGAACTTAATTCACCCCTCCACTTT.